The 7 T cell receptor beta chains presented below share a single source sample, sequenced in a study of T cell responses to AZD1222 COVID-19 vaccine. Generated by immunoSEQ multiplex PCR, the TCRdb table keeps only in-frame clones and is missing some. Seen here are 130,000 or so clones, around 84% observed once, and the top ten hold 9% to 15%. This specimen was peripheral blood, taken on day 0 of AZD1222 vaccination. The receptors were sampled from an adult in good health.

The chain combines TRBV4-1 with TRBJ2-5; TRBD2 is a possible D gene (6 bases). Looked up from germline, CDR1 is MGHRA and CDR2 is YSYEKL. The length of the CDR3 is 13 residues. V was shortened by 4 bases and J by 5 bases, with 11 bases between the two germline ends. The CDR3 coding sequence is TGCGCCAGCAGCCTTCTAGCGTTGGAGACCCAGTACTTC. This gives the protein CASSLLALETQYF.

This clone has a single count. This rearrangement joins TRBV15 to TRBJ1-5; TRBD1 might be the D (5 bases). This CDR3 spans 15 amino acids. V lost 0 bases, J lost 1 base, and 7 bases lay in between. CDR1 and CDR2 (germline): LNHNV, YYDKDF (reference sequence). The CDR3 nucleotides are TGTGCCACCAGCAGAGAAAGACAGAGCAATCAGCCCCAGCATTTT. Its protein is CATSRERQSNQPQHF.

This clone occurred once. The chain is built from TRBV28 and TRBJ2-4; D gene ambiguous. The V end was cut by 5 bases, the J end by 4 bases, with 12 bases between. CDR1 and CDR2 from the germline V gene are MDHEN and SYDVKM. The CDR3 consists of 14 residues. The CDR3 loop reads CASSLIVQKNIQYF. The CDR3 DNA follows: TGTGCCAGCAGTCTTATCGTACAGAAAAACATTCAGTACTTC.

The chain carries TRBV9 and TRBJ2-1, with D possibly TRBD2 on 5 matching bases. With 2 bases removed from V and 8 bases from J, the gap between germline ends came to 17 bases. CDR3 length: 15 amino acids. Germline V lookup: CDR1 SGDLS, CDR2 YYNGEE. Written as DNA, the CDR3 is TGTGCCAGCAGCGTTCTCCTAGCCTCTACCGATGAGCAGTTCTTC. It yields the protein CASSVLLASTDEQFF.

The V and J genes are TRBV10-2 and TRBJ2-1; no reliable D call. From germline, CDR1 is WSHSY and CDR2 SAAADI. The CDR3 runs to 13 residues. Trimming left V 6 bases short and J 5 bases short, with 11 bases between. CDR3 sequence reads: CASRSSEDNEQFF. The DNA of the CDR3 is TGCGCCAGCAGATCCAGCGAGGACAATGAGCAGTTCTTC.

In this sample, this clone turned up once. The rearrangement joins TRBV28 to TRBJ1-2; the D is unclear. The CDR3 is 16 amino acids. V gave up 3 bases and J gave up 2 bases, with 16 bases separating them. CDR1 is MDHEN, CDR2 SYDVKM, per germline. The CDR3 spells CASSFLTGGRNYGYTF. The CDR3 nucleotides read TGTGCCAGCAGTTTCCTAACCGGCGGGCGAAACTATGGCTACACCTTC.

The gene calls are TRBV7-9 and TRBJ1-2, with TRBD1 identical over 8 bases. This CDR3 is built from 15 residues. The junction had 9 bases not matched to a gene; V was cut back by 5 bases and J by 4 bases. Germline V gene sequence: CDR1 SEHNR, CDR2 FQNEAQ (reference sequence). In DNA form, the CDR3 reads TGTGCCAGCAGCATACAGGGGGGCGACCGCTATGGCTACACCTTC. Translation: CASSIQGGDRYGYTF.